These T cell receptor beta chains were read from a single sample in a study of human T cells and chemical hapten exposure. MiXCR, run by TCRdb on the RACE reads, gives a single entry per CDR3 protein. This sample has around 99,000 distinct CDR3 sequences, with 9.5% to 15% found just once. Sequencing was performed on whole blood, taken in connection with sensitization to the hapten diphenylcyclopropenone (DPC). The receptor source for this set is a woman aged 40 to 50 with alopecia areata. Some clones in this sample may be carry-over from other donors' samples. Each CDR3 is given with its conserved first and last residue. A D gene is named only where the DNA matches it firmly. Not all rows give a size; the values are once, few, many and, for expanded clones, a class.

V gene,D gene,clone size,J gene,CDR3 DNA,CDR3 protein
TRBV11-2,NA,few,TRBJ1-1,TGTGCCAGCAGCGAGTACACTGAAGCTTTCTTT,CASSEYTEAFF
TRBV20-1,NA,NA,TRBJ1-1,TGCAGTGCTAGAGTGGTTTTGGGCACTGAAGCTTTCTTT,CSARVVLGTEAFF
TRBV7-2,NA,NA,TRBJ2-3,TGTGCCAGCAGCCGGCAGGGACAACGGACCACAGATACGCAGTATTTT,CASSRQGQRTTDTQYF
TRBV29-1,NA,NA,TRBJ1-3,TGCAGCGTTGAAGATCCAGGGGGAAACACCATATATTTT,CSVEDPGGNTIYF
TRBV2,NA,NA,TRBJ1-3,TGTGCCAGCAGTGGGTACTCTGGGAACACCATATATTTT,CASSGYSGNTIYF
TRBV7-9,TRBD2,NA,TRBJ2-2,TGTGCCAGCAGCCACCCCGCGGGGGTCTCGAACACCGGGGAGCTGTTTTTT,CASSHPAGVSNTGELFF
TRBV7-6,NA,many,TRBJ2-1,TGTGCCAGCGGGGGCCCCTACAATGAGCAGTTCTTC,CASGGPYNEQFF
TRBV20-1,NA,NA,TRBJ2-7,TGCAGTGCTAGACGACAGCCACCCGAGCAGTACTTC,CSARRQPPEQYF
TRBV12-3/TRBV12-4,TRBD1,few,TRBJ1-1,TGTGCCAGCGGGCGGACAGGGCGTTTGGCTTTCTTT,CASGRTGRLAFF
TRBV7-2,TRBD1,few,TRBJ1-3,TGTGCCAGCAGCCTCATCCCGGACAGGGGAGGAAACACCATATATTTT,CASSLIPDRGGNTIYF
TRBV2,TRBD2,many,TRBJ2-3,TGTGCCAGCAGAAAACTAGCGGCAGGCACAGATACGCAGTATTTT,CASRKLAAGTDTQYF
TRBV18,NA,few,TRBJ1-3,TGTGCCAGCTCACCGCAGCCGTACTCTGGAAACACCATATATTTT,CASSPQPYSGNTIYF
TRBV19,NA,NA,TRBJ1-6,TGTGCCAGTAGTATACAGTTGGGGAGAGATTCCTATAATTCACCCCTCCACTTT,CASSIQLGRDSYNSPLHF
TRBV18,NA,once,TRBJ2-7,TGTGCCAGCTCACCATCAGGCGTTAGTTACGAGCAGTACTTC,CASSPSGVSYEQYF
TRBV9,NA,NA,TRBJ1-2,TGTGCCAGCAGCGTAGCGGCCAGGGAGGAGAGGGGCTACACCTTC,CASSVAAREERGYTF
TRBV29-1,NA,NA,TRBJ2-7,TGCAGCGTGGGGAGCTCCTACGAGCAGTACTTC,CSVGSSYEQYF